These T cell receptor beta chains were read from a single sample in a study of patients and donors after allogeneic stem cell transplantation. In TCRdb, the RT-PCR reads were re-called with MiXCR into one record per CDR3 protein. The data hold about a million distinct CDR3 sequences, with over 15% observed a single time. The sequenced material came from blood, either unsorted or a sorted T cell fraction (not recorded which). These receptors came from a human donor who was either an allogeneic HSCT recipient or a stem cell or donor lymphocyte infusion donor (not recorded which). It is not recorded whose cells these are; they may come from a transplant donor. CDR3s include the opening cysteine and the closing phenylalanine or tryptophan. D genes are given only for firm matches. The size field is filled for only some rows; it gives once, few, many or a size class.

>TRBV30|-|TRBJ1-4|TRBD1
CAFSRGQGYEKLFF
TGTGCCTTCTCTCGGGGACAGGGATATGAAAAACTGTTTTTT
>TRBV7-2|few|TRBJ2-7|TRBD2
CASSFPERGNPYEQYF
TGTGCCAGCAGCTTCCCAGAGCGGGGAAACCCCTACGAGCAGTACTTC
>TRBV6-2/TRBV6-3|-|TRBJ2-1|TRBD1
CASSYEGARNEQFF
TGTGCCAGCAGTTACGAGGGGGCCAGGAATGAGCAGTTCTTC
>TRBV11-2|-|TRBJ2-5|TRBD2
CASSSILLAEETQYF
TGTGCCAGCAGCTCGATATTACTAGCGGAAGAGACCCAGTACTTC
>TRBV20-1|-|TRBJ2-7|TRBD1
CSARLDRGFYEQYF
TGCAGTGCTAGACTTGACAGGGGGTTCTACGAGCAGTACTTC
>TRBV6-5|-|TRBJ2-6|-
CASSYSPVSSGANVLTF
TGTGCCAGCAGTTACTCCCCGGTGAGCTCTGGGGCCAACGTCCTGACTTTC
>TRBV7-4|few|TRBJ2-5|TRBD2
CASSLAGGEKTQYF
TGTGCCAGCAGCTTAGCGGGAGGGGAGAAGACCCAGTACTTC
>TRBV2|few|TRBJ2-7|-
CAVQGGSSYEQYF
TGTGCCGTTCAGGGTGGGAGCTCCTACGAGCAGTACTTC
>TRBV20-1|-|TRBJ1-3|-
CSATGTPTGISGNTIYF
TGCAGTGCTACGGGGACCCCAACAGGGATTTCTGGAAACACCATATATTTT
>TRBV4-1|few|TRBJ2-1|TRBD2
CASSQVAGVAEQFF
TGCGCCAGCAGCCAAGTAGCGGGAGTGGCTGAGCAGTTCTTC
>TRBV18|-|TRBJ1-2|-
CASSRGPGNGYTF
TGTGCCAGCTCTAGGGGTCCAGGGAATGGCTACACCTTC
>TRBV6-5|few|TRBJ2-5|TRBD1
CASSYRTGGETQYF
TGTGCCAGCAGTTACCGGACAGGGGGAGAGACCCAGTACTTC
>TRBV20-1|-|TRBJ1-2|-
CSARSRGLSFGYTF
TGCAGTGCTAGATCCCGAGGGCTTTCCTTTGGCTACACCTTC
>TRBV29-1|many|TRBJ1-1|-
CSVERNTEAFF
TGCAGCGTTGAACGGAACACTGAAGCTTTCTTT
>TRBV29-1|-|TRBJ1-2|TRBD1
CSAPDRGDGYTF
TGCAGCGCTCCAGACAGGGGCGATGGCTACACCTTC
>TRBV25-1|few|TRBJ1-2|-
CATSAGTAYGYTF
TGTGCCACCAGCGCCGGGACGGCGTATGGCTACACCTTC
>TRBV30|once|TRBJ2-3|TRBD2
CAWSPGLADTDTQYF
TGTGCCTGGAGTCCCGGACTAGCGGACACAGATACGCAGTATTTT
>TRBV4-2|-|TRBJ2-1|TRBD2
CASSPSGLAGGVGNEQFF
TGTGCCAGCAGCCCCTCCGGGCTAGCGGGAGGGGTCGGCAATGAGCAGTTCTTC
>TRBV5-1|few|TRBJ1-2|TRBD1
CASSFEGQSYGYTF
TGCGCCAGCAGCTTTGAGGGACAGTCCTATGGCTACACCTTC
>TRBV12-5|-|TRBJ1-5|-
CAGPTDTDSNQPQHF
TGTGCTGGCCCCACCGACACCGATAGCAATCAGCCCCAGCATTTT
>TRBV15|few|TRBJ2-3|-
CATSRDKGADTQYF
TGTGCCACCAGCAGAGATAAAGGTGCAGATACGCAGTATTTT
>TRBV10-3|-|TRBJ2-2|-
CAIRDGTNTGELFF
TGTGCCATCAGAGACGGAACGAACACCGGGGAGCTGTTTTTT
>TRBV12-3/TRBV12-4|few|TRBJ1-1|-
CASSSLLENTEAFF
TGTGCCAGCAGCTCCTTATTAGAAAATACTGAAGCTTTCTTT
>TRBV12-3/TRBV12-4|-|TRBJ1-2|-
CASSLGGMSYGEFGYTF
TGTGCCAGCAGTTTAGGGGGAATGTCCTATGGAGAGTTCGGCTACACCTTC
>TRBV7-2|many|TRBJ1-3|-
CASSLDGRIGNTIYF
TGTGCCAGCAGCTTGGACGGGAGGATAGGAAACACCATATATTTT
>TRBV7-3|-|TRBJ1-6|TRBD1
CASSWGRGPSPLHF
TGTGCCAGCAGCTGGGGCAGGGGGCCTTCACCCCTCCACTTT
>TRBV14|-|TRBJ1-1|-
CASSQLGGRGTEAFF
TGTGCCAGCAGCCAACTTGGGGGAAGAGGCACTGAAGCTTTCTTT
>TRBV25-1|few|TRBJ2-7|-
CASSGGRGGGYEQYF
TGTGCCAGCAGTGGGGGGAGAGGGGGTGGCTACGAGCAGTACTTC
>TRBV7-2|-|TRBJ2-3|TRBD2
CASLTRLAGGSDTQYF
TGTGCCAGCCTCACAAGACTAGCGGGAGGATCTGATACGCAGTATTTT
>TRBV5-1|-|TRBJ1-4|-
CASSPPGGGIGKLFF
TGCGCCAGCAGCCCGCCCGGTGGAGGGATCGGAAAACTGTTTTTT
>TRBV21-1|few|TRBJ1-2|-
CASPRGRGGYGYTF
TGTGCCAGCCCCAGGGGTAGGGGAGGGTATGGCTACACCTTC
>TRBV27|-|TRBJ2-7|-
CASSFPKGVQYF
TGTGCCAGCAGTTTCCCGAAGGGCGTGCAGTACTTC
>TRBV29-1|-|TRBJ1-2|TRBD1
CSVDDRAHGYTF
TGCAGCGTTGATGACAGGGCGCATGGCTACACCTTC
>TRBV5-6|-|TRBJ2-7|TRBD1
CASTDPGTGSEQYF
TGTGCCAGCACCGACCCCGGGACAGGGTCCGAGCAGTACTTC
>TRBV5-1|few|TRBJ2-3|-
CASRGQLTDTQYF
TGCGCCAGCAGGGGGCAACTCACAGATACGCAGTATTTT
>TRBV5-1|-|TRBJ2-3|TRBD1
CASSGQGATDTQYF
TGCGCCAGCAGCGGACAGGGGGCGACAGATACGCAGTATTTT
>TRBV29-1|few|TRBJ2-3|-
CSVEDRSGTDTQYF
TGCAGCGTTGAAGATCGGTCTGGCACAGATACGCAGTATTTT
>TRBV18|-|TRBJ1-2|-
CASSPPTREVGGYTF
TGTGCCAGCTCACCACCGACTCGTGAGGTCGGTGGCTACACCTTC
>TRBV7-9|-|TRBJ2-1|-
CASSLWDGGDEQFF
TGTGCCAGCAGCTTATGGGACGGCGGTGATGAGCAGTTCTTC
>TRBV9|-|TRBJ1-1|-
CASSVGSREDTEAFF
TGTGCCAGCAGCGTAGGTAGCAGGGAGGACACTGAAGCTTTCTTT
>TRBV15|-|TRBJ2-4|-
CATSSSLGSKGSGIQYF
TGTGCCACCAGCTCCAGTTTAGGGTCCAAAGGGAGCGGCATTCAGTACTTC
>TRBV20-1|many|TRBJ1-5|-
CSASASAKGGGNQPQHF
TGCAGTGCTAGCGCTTCTGCGAAGGGCGGTGGCAATCAGCCCCAGCATTTT
>TRBV5-4|-|TRBJ2-1|TRBD1
CASSGRTGGISDEQFF
TGTGCCAGCAGCGGACGGACAGGGGGTATTAGCGATGAGCAGTTCTTC
>TRBV19|-|TRBJ1-5|TRBD1
CASTPLQGTGNQPQHF
TGTGCCAGTACCCCTCTACAGGGGACGGGCAATCAGCCCCAGCATTTT
>TRBV10-3|-|TRBJ2-7|-
CALRRGPDPSEQYF
TGTGCCCTGAGGCGGGGGCCGGACCCGTCAGAGCAGTACTTC
>TRBV20-1|few|TRBJ1-5|TRBD1
CSAREGTAYSNQPQHF
TGCAGTGCTAGAGAGGGGACAGCTTATAGCAATCAGCCCCAGCATTTT
>TRBV18|-|TRBJ2-7|TRBD2
CASSPLGLAGVYEQYF
TGTGCCAGCTCACCACTTGGGCTAGCGGGGGTCTACGAGCAGTACTTC
>TRBV4-1|-|TRBJ2-7|-
CASSQKTGRYEQYF
TGCGCCAGCAGCCAAAAGACAGGACGCTACGAGCAGTACTTC
>TRBV19|-|TRBJ2-7|-
CASSSGQPGYEQYF
TGTGCCAGTAGTTCCGGACAGCCAGGGTACGAGCAGTACTTC
>TRBV7-2|-|TRBJ2-2|-
CASSLEAVGQIAGELFF
TGTGCCAGCAGCTTAGAAGCGGTGGGGCAGATCGCCGGGGAGCTGTTTTTT
>TRBV29-1|-|TRBJ1-1|TRBD1
CSVRDRGSHPGNTEAFF
TGCAGCGTTCGGGACAGGGGGAGCCATCCTGGGAACACTGAAGCTTTCTTT
>TRBV27|-|TRBJ2-7|-
CATGERVRPHEQYF
TGTGCCACCGGAGAGCGGGTGAGGCCGCACGAGCAGTACTTC
>TRBV4-3|-|TRBJ1-2|-
CASSQDITGRRKGYTF
TGCGCCAGCAGCCAAGATATTACAGGGAGGCGGAAAGGCTACACCTTC
>TRBV7-2|-|TRBJ2-5|-
CASSLRGRGLETQYF
TGTGCCAGCAGCTTAAGGGGGAGGGGCTTGGAGACCCAGTACTTC
>TRBV4-3|-|TRBJ2-2|-
CASSRRVDTGELFF
TGCGCCAGCAGCAGAAGGGTAGACACCGGGGAGCTGTTTTTT
>TRBV12-3/TRBV12-4|-|TRBJ2-5|-
CASSSHLAQETQYF
TGTGCCAGCAGTTCCCACTTAGCCCAAGAGACCCAGTACTTC
>TRBV20-1|many|TRBJ2-7|-
CSASGEPYEQYF
TGCAGTGCTAGCGGGGAGCCCTACGAGCAGTACTTC